The sequence of this T cell receptor beta chain was determined in a study of Graves' ophthalmopathy and Graves' hyperthyroidism. Study details: Untreated patients at initial diagnosis provided peripheral blood.

As the starting material, 8 to 10 ml of fresh peripheral blood yielded the PBMCs. V trimming: 6 bases; J trimming: 3 bases; junction bases outside the gene matches: 1. Germline values: CDR1 SQVTM, CDR2 ANQGSEA. This CDR3 contains 13 residues. Investigators amplified TCR beta CDR3 regions from RNA transcripts. The first-round RT-PCR employed HTBI primers together with the Qiagen OneStep RT-PCR kit. A multiplex PCR was then performed as the second round. TCRdb reanalysed the multiplex PCR reads using MiXCR and keeps one entry per CDR3 protein. In the table there are fewer than 400,000 distinct CDR3 sequences, around 20% of which are singletons. Only a few counts were recorded for this clonotype. Its specificity is unknown. Overall study results and limits: Separation of ophthalmopathy from stable hyperthyroidism was achieved by a 13-signature model, at around 89% sensitivity and approximately 81% specificity.

The chain employs TRBV29-1 and TRBJ2-2; TRBD2 aligns across 10 bases. Sequenced input: peripheral blood. This TCR came from a woman between 18 and 30 years old with Graves' ophthalmopathy. The CDR3, as DNA: TGCAGCGTAGCGGGAGGGGACACCGGGGAGCTGTTTTTT. Translation: CSVAGGDTGELFF.